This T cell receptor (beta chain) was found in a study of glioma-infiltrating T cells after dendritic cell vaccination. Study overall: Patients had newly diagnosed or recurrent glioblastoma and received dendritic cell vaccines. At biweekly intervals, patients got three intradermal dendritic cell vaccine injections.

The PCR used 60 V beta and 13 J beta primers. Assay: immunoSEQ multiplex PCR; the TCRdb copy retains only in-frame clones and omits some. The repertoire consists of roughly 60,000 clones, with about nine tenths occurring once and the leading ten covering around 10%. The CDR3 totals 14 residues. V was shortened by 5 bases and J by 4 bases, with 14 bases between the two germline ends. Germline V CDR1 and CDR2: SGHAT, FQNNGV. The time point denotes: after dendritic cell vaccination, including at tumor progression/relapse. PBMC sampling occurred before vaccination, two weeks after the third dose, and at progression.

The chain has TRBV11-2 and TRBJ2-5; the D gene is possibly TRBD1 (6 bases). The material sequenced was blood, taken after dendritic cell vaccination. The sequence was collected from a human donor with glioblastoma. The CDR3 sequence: CASSPSGGPETQYF. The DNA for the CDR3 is TGTGCCAGCAGCCCTAGTGGGGGCCCAGAGACCCAGTACTTC. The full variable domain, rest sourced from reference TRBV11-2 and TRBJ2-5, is EAGVAQSPRYKIIEKRQSVAFWCNPISGHATLYWYQQILGQGPKLLIQFQNNGVVDDSQLPKDRFSAERLKGVDSTLKIQPAKLEDSAVYLCASSPSGGPETQYFGPGTRLLVL.